Listed below are T cell receptor beta chains from one sample, sequenced in a study of blood T cells in healthy people across ages. Via MiXCR, TCRdb re-called the 5' RACE reads, giving one row per CDR3 protein. There are 730,000 or so distinct CDR3 sequences in the sample; less than 45% occur only once, and 30% lies in the top ten. Sample: blood. These receptors originate from an older man in good health. Both conserved end residues are part of each CDR3. D genes are given only for firm matches. Clone size is shown for a subset of rows, as once, few, many or a class of expanded clone.

CDR3aa,CDR3nt,j_gene,d_gene,v_gene,abundance
CASNRDRGFSGANVLTF,TGTGCCAGCAACAGGGACAGGGGTTTCTCTGGGGCCAACGTCCTGACTTTC,TRBJ2-6,TRBD1,TRBV7-9,NA
CASRRGVSTDTQYF,TGTGCCAGCAGGAGGGGGGTTAGCACAGATACGCAGTATTTT,TRBJ2-3,NA,TRBV28,many
CASSYKRGAQETQYF,TGTGCCAGCAGTTACAAGCGGGGGGCCCAAGAGACCCAGTACTTC,TRBJ2-5,TRBD2,TRBV6-5,few
CASSLVRTGNTEAFF,TGTGCCAGCAGCTTAGTTCGGACAGGAAACACTGAAGCTTTCTTT,TRBJ1-1,TRBD1,TRBV7-2,few
CASSSQIMSNQPQHF,TGTGCCAGCAGTTCTCAAATAATGAGCAATCAGCCCCAGCATTTT,TRBJ1-5,NA,TRBV27,NA
CASSFKGHNRPSYNEQFF,TGTGCCAGCAGCTTCAAGGGACACAACCGTCCTTCCTACAATGAGCAGTTCTTC,TRBJ2-1,NA,TRBV5-6,few
CSVERSRTGYGYTF,TGCAGCGTTGAAAGGTCCCGGACAGGCTATGGCTACACCTTC,TRBJ1-2,TRBD1,TRBV29-1,medium-sized
CASSARDGTTDTQYF,TGTGCCAGCAGCGCCCGGGACGGAACCACAGATACGCAGTATTTT,TRBJ2-3,NA,TRBV7-8,NA
CASSSSGTRLSGANVLTF,TGTGCCAGCAGCTCATCCGGGACACGCCTCTCTGGGGCCAACGTCCTGACTTTC,TRBJ2-6,NA,TRBV7-2,few
CSAREDAYGYTF,TGCAGTGCTAGAGAGGACGCGTATGGCTACACCTTC,TRBJ1-2,NA,TRBV20-1,NA
CASSKGGISGANVLTF,TGTGCCAGCAGCAAAGGGGGAATCTCTGGGGCCAACGTCCTGACTTTC,TRBJ2-6,NA,TRBV28,NA
CASGHTNEKLFF,TGTGCCTCGGGACATACTAATGAAAAACTGTTTTTT,TRBJ1-4,NA,TRBV30,few
CSARDGTGKQETQYF,TGCAGTGCTAGAGACGGGACAGGGAAACAAGAGACCCAGTACTTC,TRBJ2-5,TRBD1,TRBV20-1,few
CASSLGGYYGYTF,TGTGCCAGCAGCTTAGGAGGTTACTATGGCTACACCTTC,TRBJ1-2,NA,TRBV7-2,once
CASSPAGLPYEQYF,TGTGCCAGCAGTCCCGCGGGACTACCCTACGAGCAGTACTTC,TRBJ2-7,TRBD2,TRBV6-6,NA
CASSPDPRGTQYF,TGTGCCAGCTCACCGGACCCACGGGGGACCCAGTACTTC,TRBJ2-5,NA,TRBV18,NA
CASSQDRETGEREQYF,TGCGCCAGCAGCCAAGATCGGGAGACAGGGGAGCGCGAGCAGTACTTC,TRBJ2-7,TRBD1,TRBV4-1,few
CASSQDRRGGSEQFF,TGTGCCAGCAGCCAAGATCGGCGGGGGGGCAGTGAGCAGTTCTTC,TRBJ2-1,TRBD2,TRBV3-1,once
CASSYSRTPGNEQFF,TGTGCCAGCAGTTACTCAAGGACTCCAGGCAATGAGCAGTTCTTC,TRBJ2-1,NA,TRBV6-5,NA
CATSRDLVLGTGWKVEQYF,TGTGCCACCAGCAGAGATCTAGTTTTGGGGACAGGCTGGAAAGTCGAGCAGTACTTC,TRBJ2-7,TRBD1,TRBV15,few
CASTQTSGRSTDTQYF,TGCGCCAGCACCCAGACTAGCGGGAGGAGCACAGATACGCAGTATTTT,TRBJ2-3,TRBD2,TRBV5-1,many
CASTSGTGGQGDIQYF,TGCGCCAGCACCTCCGGGACAGGGGGCCAAGGGGACATTCAGTACTTC,TRBJ2-4,TRBD1,TRBV5-1,few
CAASSGTGLDTEELFF,TGTGCCGCCAGCTCCGGGACAGGGTTGGACACCGAGGAGCTGTTTTTT,TRBJ2-2,TRBD1,TRBV24-1,NA
CASSQDGGRVRDEQFF,TGCGCCAGCAGCCAAGACGGGGGCAGGGTAAGGGATGAGCAGTTCTTC,TRBJ2-1,NA,TRBV4-1,NA
CSAPTGSLQPQHF,TGCAGTGCTCCGACAGGGTCTCTTCAGCCCCAGCATTTT,TRBJ1-5,TRBD1,TRBV20-1,NA
CASSQGQEQETQYF,TGTGCCAGCAGCCAAGGGCAAGAACAAGAGACCCAGTACTTC,TRBJ2-5,NA,TRBV4-2,few
CSAQNHGGHSNQPQHF,TGCAGTGCTCAAAACCACGGGGGGCATAGCAATCAGCCCCAGCATTTT,TRBJ1-5,NA,TRBV20-1,few
CSVEEGVEGIQYF,TGCAGCGTTGAAGAGGGGGTAGAGGGCATTCAGTACTTC,TRBJ2-4,NA,TRBV29-1,many
CASSQDQNSPLHF,TGCGCCAGCAGCCAAGATCAGAATTCACCCCTCCACTTT,TRBJ1-6,NA,TRBV4-1,NA
CASINSGRAGNEQFF,TGTGCCAGCATTAATAGCGGGAGGGCCGGCAATGAGCAGTTCTTC,TRBJ2-1,TRBD2,TRBV6-1,NA
CASSLPLAEKLFF,TGCGCCAGCAGCCTCCCGTTGGCTGAAAAACTGTTTTTT,TRBJ1-4,NA,TRBV4-1,NA
CASSLAGTSGGQAYEQYF,TGTGCCAGCAGCTTAGCCGGGACTAGCGGGGGGCAAGCCTACGAGCAGTACTTC,TRBJ2-7,TRBD2,TRBV7-9,NA
CASKPDSDGETQYF,TGTGCCAGTAAACCGGACAGTGATGGAGAGACCCAGTACTTC,TRBJ2-5,NA,TRBV19,many
CASRQGAGSSYNSPLHF,TGTGCCAGCAGACAGGGCGCCGGGAGCTCCTATAATTCACCCCTCCACTTT,TRBJ1-6,NA,TRBV6-2/TRBV6-3,NA
CASSGGRAYNEQFF,TGTGCCAGCAGTGGAGGGAGGGCCTACAATGAGCAGTTCTTC,TRBJ2-1,TRBD2,TRBV2,once
CASSDNRGWEQYF,TGTGCCAGCAGTGACAACAGGGGGTGGGAGCAGTACTTC,TRBJ2-7,TRBD1,TRBV6-5,few
CASSLVQGAYNEQFF,TGCGCCAGCAGCTTGGTACAGGGGGCCTACAATGAGCAGTTCTTC,TRBJ2-1,TRBD1,TRBV5-1,few
CAISETNEQFF,TGTGCCATCAGTGAGACTAATGAGCAGTTCTTC,TRBJ2-1,NA,TRBV10-3,NA
CACTRGQGLTGANVLTF,TGTGCCTGCACCCGGGGACAGGGGCTTACCGGGGCCAACGTCCTGACTTTC,TRBJ2-6,TRBD1,TRBV7-2,NA
CASRWNTDTQYF,TGTGCCAGCAGGTGGAACACAGATACGCAGTATTTT,TRBJ2-3,NA,TRBV2,many
CASSSPGGYYEQYF,TGTGCCAGCAGCTCCCCCGGAGGCTACTACGAGCAGTACTTC,TRBJ2-7,NA,TRBV7-2,NA
CASSPRTDLNYGYTF,TGTGCCAGCAGTCCTCGGACAGATCTTAACTATGGCTACACCTTC,TRBJ1-2,NA,TRBV13,NA
CSARDEFGTPLRDTQYF,TGCAGTGCTAGAGATGAATTCGGGACTCCTTTGAGAGATACGCAGTATTTT,TRBJ2-3,NA,TRBV20-1,few
CASSLRLEANYGYTF,TGTGCCAGCAGCTTGAGGCTGGAGGCTAACTATGGCTACACCTTC,TRBJ1-2,NA,TRBV5-6,NA
CASSQDRGTSSGELFF,TGTGCCAGCAGCCAAGATCGCGGGACTAGTTCCGGGGAGCTGTTTTTT,TRBJ2-2,TRBD2,TRBV14,NA
CASSLGVGITGELFF,TGTGCCAGCAGCTTAGGCGTAGGAATAACCGGGGAGCTGTTTTTT,TRBJ2-2,NA,TRBV7-8,NA
CASSPYPGQGNEKLFF,TGTGCCAGCAGCCCTTACCCGGGACAGGGAAACGAAAAACTGTTTTTT,TRBJ1-4,TRBD1,TRBV7-8,NA
CARPTGPGQPQHF,TGCGCCAGGCCGACAGGGCCCGGTCAGCCCCAGCATTTT,TRBJ1-5,TRBD1,TRBV4-3,few
CASSLLGGPVYVLTF,TGTGCCAGCAGTTTATTGGGGGGCCCAGTCTACGTCCTGACTTTC,TRBJ2-6,NA,TRBV28,once
CSARGQGNQPQHF,TGCAGTGCTAGGGGACAGGGTAATCAGCCCCAGCATTTT,TRBJ1-5,TRBD1,TRBV20-1,NA
CASSSQWADYGYTF,TGTGCCAGCAGCTCCCAGTGGGCTGACTATGGCTACACCTTC,TRBJ1-2,NA,TRBV7-9,NA
CASSPRPFRGSRYKQYF,TGTGCCAGCTCACCACGGCCCTTTAGGGGGTCGCGGTACAAGCAGTACTTC,TRBJ2-5,NA,TRBV18,NA
CASRGVNSYVQYF,TGCGCCAGCAGGGGCGTTAACAGCTACGTGCAGTACTTC,TRBJ2-5,NA,TRBV5-1,NA
CASSQHYEQYF,TGTGCCAGCAGCCAACATTACGAGCAGTACTTC,TRBJ2-7,NA,TRBV3-1,NA